This TCR beta chain came from a study of beta chain features in type 1 diabetes. Findings and limits, study-wide: A moderate, significant TCRB CDR3 shortening appeared in type 1 diabetes across four CD4+ subsets. In type 1 diabetes patients, VDJ junctions had fewer insertions; deletions at these junctions were more frequent.

The isolated RNA, all of it, was reverse transcribed, so expressed TCRB transcripts were what got sequenced. Using immunoSEQ multiplex PCR, the repertoire was profiled, and TCRdb retains in-frame clones only, with some absent. This sample yields hundreds of thousands of clones, of which roughly 15% are seen a single time; about 0.093% belongs to the top ten. Each of the CD4+ naive, central memory, regulatory and stem cell-like memory populations was sorted via CD45RO/CCR7/CD25/CD127/CD95/CD27. V shed 6 bases and J shed 5 bases, with 11 bases lying between them. This CDR3 region has 13 residues. CDR1 and CDR2 (germline): LNHNV, YYDKDF (reference sequence). Of note for this clone: What it binds is not known.

The receptor was derived from a man aged 18 to 30 in good health. The rearrangement links TRBV15 to TRBJ2-1; no definite D call. The sample comprised naive CD4+ T cells from blood. CDR3 region: CATRGTANNEQFF. CDR3 coding DNA: TGTGCCACCAGGGGAACAGCGAACAATGAGCAGTTCTTC.